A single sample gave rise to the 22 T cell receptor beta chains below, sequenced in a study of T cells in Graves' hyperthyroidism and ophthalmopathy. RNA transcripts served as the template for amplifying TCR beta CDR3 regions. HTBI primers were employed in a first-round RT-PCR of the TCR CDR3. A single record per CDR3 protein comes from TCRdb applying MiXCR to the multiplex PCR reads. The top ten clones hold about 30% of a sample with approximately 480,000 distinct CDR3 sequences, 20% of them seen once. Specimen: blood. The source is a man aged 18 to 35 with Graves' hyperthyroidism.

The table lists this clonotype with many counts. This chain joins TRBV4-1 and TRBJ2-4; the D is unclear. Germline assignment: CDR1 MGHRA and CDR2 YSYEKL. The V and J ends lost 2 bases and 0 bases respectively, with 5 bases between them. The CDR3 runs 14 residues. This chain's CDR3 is CASSQPVAKNIQYF. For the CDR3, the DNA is TGCGCCAGCAGCCAACCCGTAGCCAAAAACATTCAGTACTTC.

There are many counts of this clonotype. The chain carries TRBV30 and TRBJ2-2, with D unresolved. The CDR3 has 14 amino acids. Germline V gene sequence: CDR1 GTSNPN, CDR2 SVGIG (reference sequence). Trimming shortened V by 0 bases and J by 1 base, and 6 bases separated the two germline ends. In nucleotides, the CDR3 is TGTGCCTGGAGTGTGGTAGGGAACACCGGGGAGCTGTTTTTT. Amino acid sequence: CAWSVVGNTGELFF. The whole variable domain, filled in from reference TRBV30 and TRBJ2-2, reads SQTIHQWPATLVQPVGSPLSLECTVEGTSNPNLYWYRQAAGRGLQLLFYSVGIGQISSEVPQNLSASRPQDRQFILSSKKLLLSDSGFYLCAWSVVGNTGELFFGEGSRLTVL.

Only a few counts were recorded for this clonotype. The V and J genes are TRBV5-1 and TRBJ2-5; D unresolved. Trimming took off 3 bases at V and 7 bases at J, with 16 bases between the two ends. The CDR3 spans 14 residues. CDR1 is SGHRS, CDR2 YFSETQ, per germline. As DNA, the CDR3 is TGCGCCAGCAGCTCAGCAGCATCGGGTGGGACCCAGTACTTC. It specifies CASSSAASGGTQYF.

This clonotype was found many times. The CDR3 protein is CASSRGGELFF. The DNA for the CDR3 is TGTGCCAGCAGCCGGGGCGGGGAGCTGTTTTTT. This chain connects TRBV6-1 to TRBJ2-2; D might be TRBD2 (5 bases). V was shortened by 6 bases and J by 7 bases, with 6 bases between the two germline ends. This CDR3 contains 11 residues. CDR1 and CDR2 from the germline V gene are MNHNS and SASEGT.

The CDR3 reads CSARVGGGGTGELFF. The CDR3 DNA reads TGCAGTGCTAGAGTCGGCGGGGGTGGAACCGGGGAGCTGTTTTTT. This chain joins TRBV20-1 and TRBJ2-2; 7 bases are shared with TRBD2. V shed 1 base and J 5 bases; nucleotides not matched to a gene: 7. This CDR3 has 15 amino acids. Germline V gives CDR1 DFQATT, CDR2 SNEGSKA (reference sequence).

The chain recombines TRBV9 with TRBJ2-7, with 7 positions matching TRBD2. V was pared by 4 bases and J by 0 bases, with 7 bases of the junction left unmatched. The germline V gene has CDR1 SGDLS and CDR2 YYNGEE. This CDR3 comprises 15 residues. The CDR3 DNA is TGTGCCAGCAGCATCGGCGGGGGAAGCTCCTACGAGCAGTACTTC. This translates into CASSIGGGSSYEQYF.

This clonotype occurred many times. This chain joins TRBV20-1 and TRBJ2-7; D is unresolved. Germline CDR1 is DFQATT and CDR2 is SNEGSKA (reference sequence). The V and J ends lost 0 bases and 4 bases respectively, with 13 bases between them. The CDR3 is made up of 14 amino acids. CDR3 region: CSARDLETSYEQYF. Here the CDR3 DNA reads TGCAGTGCTAGAGATTTAGAGACATCATACGAGCAGTACTTC.

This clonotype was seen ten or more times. The CDR3 is CASSLQGIYGYTF. CDR3 in DNA: TGTGCCAGCAGTCTTCAGGGAATCTATGGCTACACCTTC. The J gene is TRBJ1-2, the V gene TRBV28; TRBD1 is a possible D gene (5 bases). The ends were cut back, 5 bases at V and 4 bases at J, with 11 bases in the middle. This CDR3 region has 13 residues. CDR1 and CDR2 from the germline V gene are MDHEN and SYDVKM.

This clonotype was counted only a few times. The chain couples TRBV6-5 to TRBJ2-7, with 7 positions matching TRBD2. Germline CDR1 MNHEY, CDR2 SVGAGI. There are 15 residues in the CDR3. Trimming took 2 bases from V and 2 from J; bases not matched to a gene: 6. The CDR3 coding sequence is TGTGCCAGCAGTTACGGGTCTAGCGGTACCTACGAGCAGTACTTC. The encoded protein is CASSYGSSGTYEQYF.

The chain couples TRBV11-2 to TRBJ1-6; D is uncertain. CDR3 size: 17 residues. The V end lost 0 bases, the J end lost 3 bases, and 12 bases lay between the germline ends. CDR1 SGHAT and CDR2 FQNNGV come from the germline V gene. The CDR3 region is CASSLDHTGIYNSPLHF. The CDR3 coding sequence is TGTGCCAGCAGCTTAGATCACACGGGCATCTATAATTCACCCCTCCACTTT. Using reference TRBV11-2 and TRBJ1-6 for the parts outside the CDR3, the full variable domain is EAGVAQSPRYKIIEKRQSVAFWCNPISGHATLYWYQQILGQGPKLLIQFQNNGVVDDSQLPKDRFSAERLKGVDSTLKIQPAKLEDSAVYLCASSLDHTGIYNSPLHFGNGTRLTVT.

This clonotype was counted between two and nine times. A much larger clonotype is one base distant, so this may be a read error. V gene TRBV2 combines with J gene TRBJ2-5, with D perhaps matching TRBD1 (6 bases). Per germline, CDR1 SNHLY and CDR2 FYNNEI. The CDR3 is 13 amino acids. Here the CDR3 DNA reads TGTGCCAGCAGGGTAACAGGGCACGAGACCAAGTACTTC. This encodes CASRVTGHETKYF.

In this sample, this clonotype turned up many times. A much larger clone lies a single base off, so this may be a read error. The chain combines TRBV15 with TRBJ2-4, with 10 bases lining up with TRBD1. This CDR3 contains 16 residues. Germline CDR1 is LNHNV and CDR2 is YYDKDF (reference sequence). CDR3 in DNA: TGTGCCACCAGCAGAGTAGGGACAGGGGTCCGCAACATTAAGTACTTC. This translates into CATSRVGTGVRNIKYF.

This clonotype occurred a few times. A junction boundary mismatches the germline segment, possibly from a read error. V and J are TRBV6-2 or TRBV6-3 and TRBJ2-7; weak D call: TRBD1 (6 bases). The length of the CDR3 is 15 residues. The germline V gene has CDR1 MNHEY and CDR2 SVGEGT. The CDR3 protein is CASSGAGTYLYEQHF. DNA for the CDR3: TGTGCCAGCAGCGGAGCCGGGACATACCTCTACGAGCAGCACTTC.

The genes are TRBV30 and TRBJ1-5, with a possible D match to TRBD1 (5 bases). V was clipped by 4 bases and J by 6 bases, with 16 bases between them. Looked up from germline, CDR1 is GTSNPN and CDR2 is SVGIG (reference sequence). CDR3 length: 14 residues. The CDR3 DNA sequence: TGTGCCTGGACCCGGGACCCCGCGACTCAGCCCCAGCATTTT. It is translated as CAWTRDPATQPQHF. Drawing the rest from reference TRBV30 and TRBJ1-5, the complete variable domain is SQTIHQWPATLVQPVGSPLSLECTVEGTSNPNLYWYRQAAGRGLQLLFYSVGIGQISSEVPQNLSASRPQDRQFILSSKKLLLSDSGFYLCAWTRDPATQPQHFGDGTRLSIL.

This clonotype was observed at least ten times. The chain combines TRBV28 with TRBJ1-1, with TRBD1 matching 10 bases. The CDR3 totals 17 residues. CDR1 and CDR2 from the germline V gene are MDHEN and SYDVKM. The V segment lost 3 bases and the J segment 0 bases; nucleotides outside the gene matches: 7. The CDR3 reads CASSFRDRGTLNTEAFF. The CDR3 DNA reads TGTGCCAGCAGTTTCAGGGACAGGGGAACCCTGAACACTGAAGCTTTCTTT.

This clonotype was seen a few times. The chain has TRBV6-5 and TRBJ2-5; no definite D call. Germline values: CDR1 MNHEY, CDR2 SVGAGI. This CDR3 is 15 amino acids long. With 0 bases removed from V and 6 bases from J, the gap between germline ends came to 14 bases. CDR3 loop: CASSYSIARSQTQYF. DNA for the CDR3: TGTGCCAGCAGTTACTCGATCGCCAGGTCGCAGACCCAGTACTTC.

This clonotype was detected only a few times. This CDR3 reads CASSLLAERNSPLHF. The CDR3 region has the DNA TGTGCCAGCAGCTTGCTGGCTGAGAGGAATTCACCCCTCCACTTT. The chain uses TRBV5-5 and TRBJ1-6; D call uncertain. This CDR3 comprises 15 residues. Trimming left V 1 base short and J 7 bases short, with 12 bases between. Germline V lookup: CDR1 SGHKS, CDR2 YYEKEE (reference sequence). Full variable domain (rest looked up from reference TRBV5-5 and TRBJ1-6): DAGVTQSPTHLIKTRGQQVTLRCSPISGHKSVSWYQQVLGQGPQFIFQYYEKEERGRGNFPDRFSARQFPNYSSELNVNALLLGDSALYLCASSLLAERNSPLHFGNGTRLTVT.

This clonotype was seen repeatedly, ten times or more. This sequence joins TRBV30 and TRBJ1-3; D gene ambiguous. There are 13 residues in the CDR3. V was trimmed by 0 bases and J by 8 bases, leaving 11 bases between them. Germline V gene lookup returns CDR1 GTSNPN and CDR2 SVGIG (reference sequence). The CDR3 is CAWSVELKDTIYF. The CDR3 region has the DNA TGTGCCTGGAGTGTAGAACTTAAGGACACCATATATTTT.

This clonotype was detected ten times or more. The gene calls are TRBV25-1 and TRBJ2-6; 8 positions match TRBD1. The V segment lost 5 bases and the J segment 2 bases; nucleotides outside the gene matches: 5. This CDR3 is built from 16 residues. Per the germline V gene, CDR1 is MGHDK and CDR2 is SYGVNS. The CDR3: CASSTYRGAGANVLTF. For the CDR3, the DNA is TGTGCCAGCAGTACCTACAGGGGGGCTGGGGCCAACGTCCTGACTTTC.

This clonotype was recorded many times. For the CDR3, the DNA is TGCAGTGCTAGATACGGACAGGAGGGATTAGGCTACACCTTC. Protein: CSARYGQEGLGYTF. The chain employs TRBV20-1 and TRBJ1-2, with 7 nucleotides matching TRBD1. Losses at the gene ends were 2 bases for V and 8 bases for J; bases not matched to a gene: 11. CDR3 size: 14 residues. Germline V CDR1 and CDR2: DFQATT, SNEGSKA (reference sequence).

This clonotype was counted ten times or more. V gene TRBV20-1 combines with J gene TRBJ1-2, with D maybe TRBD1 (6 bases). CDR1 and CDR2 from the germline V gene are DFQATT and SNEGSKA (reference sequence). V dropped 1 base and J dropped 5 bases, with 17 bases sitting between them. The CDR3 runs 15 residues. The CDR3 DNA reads TGCAGTGCTAGAGTACAGGGCTCCCTACGATATGGCTACACCTTC. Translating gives CSARVQGSLRYGYTF.

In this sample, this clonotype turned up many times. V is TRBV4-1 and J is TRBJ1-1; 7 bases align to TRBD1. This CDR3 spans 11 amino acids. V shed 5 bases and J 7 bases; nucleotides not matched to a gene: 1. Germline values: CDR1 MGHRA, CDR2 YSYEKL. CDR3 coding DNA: TGCGCCAGCAGCTGGGACAGTGAAGCTTTCTTT. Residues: CASSWDSEAFF.